The next 15 T cell receptor beta chains were all read from a single sample in a study of somatic mutations in cytotoxic T cells in rheumatoid arthritis. Sequenced by immunoSEQ multiplex PCR; TCRdb stores in-frame clones only, minus some. The repertoire has fewer than 40,000 clones, 82% of them found once; the top ten carry roughly 7.6%. What was sequenced was CD8+ T cells sorted from blood. All receptors derive from an adult with rheumatoid arthritis.

The chain has TRBV30 and TRBJ1-1, with no clear D. CDR1 GTSNPN and CDR2 SVGIG come from the germline V gene (reference sequence). CDR3 size: 13 residues. The V end was cut by 3 bases, the J end by 5 bases, with 13 bases between. CDR3 bases: TGTGCCTGGAGCCCCGAAGGAGGTACTGAAGCTTTCTTT. This sequence encodes CAWSPEGGTEAFF.

The chain joins TRBV27 to TRBJ1-1, with D perhaps matching TRBD1 (6 bases). Germline V gene sequence: CDR1 MNHEY, CDR2 SMNVEV (reference sequence). Deletions cut 6 bases from V and 1 base from J, with 12 bases between. CDR3 length equals 14 residues. The CDR3 loop is CASRLTGSNTEAFF. The CDR3 DNA is TGTGCCAGCAGGCTGACAGGATCGAACACTGAAGCTTTCTTT.

The table lists this clone with a few counts. This chain connects TRBV13 to TRBJ2-5, with TRBD2 matching 7 bases. The junction had 6 bases not matched to a gene; V was cut back by 1 base and J by 4 bases. The CDR3 sequence is 15 residues long. Germline assignment: CDR1 PRHDT and CDR2 FYEKMQ (reference sequence). CDR3 DNA sequence: TGTGCCAGCAGCTTAGCCGGGAGGATACGAGAGACCCAGTACTTC. Its translation: CASSLAGRIRETQYF.

J is TRBJ2-7 and V is TRBV4-2, with D maybe TRBD2 (6 bases). The CDR3 spans 15 residues. The germline V and J ends were trimmed by 1 base and 2 bases, with 12 bases remaining between them. Germline CDR1 and CDR2: LGHNA and YNFKEQ. The CDR3 bases are TGTGCCAGCAGCCAAGGACTAGAAGCTCCCTACGAGCAGTACTTC. Its translation is CASSQGLEAPYEQYF.

This rearrangement joins TRBV6-6 to TRBJ1-1; unclear D gene. Germline V gene data show CDR1 as MNHNY and CDR2 as SVGAGI (reference sequence). Trimming shortened V by 1 base and J by 0 bases, and 12 bases separated the two germline ends. The CDR3 totals 16 residues. Here the CDR3 reads CASSYLGGGMNTEAFF. The DNA of the CDR3 is TGTGCCAGCAGTTACTTGGGAGGAGGGATGAACACTGAAGCTTTCTTT.

This chain joins TRBV5-4 and TRBJ2-3, with 9 bases lining up with TRBD2. Per the germline V gene, CDR1 is SGHNT and CDR2 is YYREEE (reference sequence). The CDR3 is made up of 15 amino acids. With V trimmed by 6 bases and J by 7 bases, 12 bases remained unmatched. The CDR3 sequence: CASTGGAGGGNTQYF. In nucleotides, the CDR3 is TGTGCCAGCACCGGGGGAGCGGGGGGAGGTAATACGCAGTATTTT.

The V gene is TRBV11-3, the J gene TRBJ2-7; 9 positions agree with TRBD1. The CDR3 totals 14 residues. Germline CDR1 reads SGHNT; CDR2 reads YENEEA. Unmatched junction bases numbered 2, after V lost 1 base and J lost 4 bases. CDR3 nucleotide sequence: TGTGCCAGCAGCTTAGCGGGACAGGGTTACGAGCAGTACTTC. Amino acid sequence: CASSLAGQGYEQYF.

The chain employs TRBV5-6 and TRBJ2-2; D gene ambiguous. V lost 1 base and J lost 5, with 3 bases in between. Germline-derived CDR1 and CDR2 are SGHDT and YYEEEE. The length of the CDR3 is 12 residues. The CDR3 region is CASSLFTGELFF. DNA for the CDR3: TGTGCCAGCAGCTTGTTTACCGGGGAGCTGTTTTTT.

This clone showed up just once. The chain couples TRBV7-9 to TRBJ2-5, with 9 nucleotides matching TRBD1. CDR1 is SEHNR and CDR2 is FQNEAQ in the germline V gene (reference sequence). V gave up 5 bases and J gave up 5 bases; unmatched junction bases: 9. This CDR3 is built from 15 residues. In nucleotides, the CDR3 is TGTGCCAGCAGCGCAACAGGGGGCGCAGGGGAGACCCAGTACTTC. It is translated as CASSATGGAGETQYF.

J is TRBJ2-7 and V is TRBV7-9; no reliable D call. Between the trimmed V and J ends, which lost 6 bases and 4 bases, there was a span of 16 bases. Germline V lookup: CDR1 SEHNR, CDR2 FQNEAQ (reference sequence). The CDR3 has 14 residues. The CDR3 DNA reads as TGTGCCAGCAGGTCGACGGTAGGAGATTACGAGCAGTACTTC. Protein: CASRSTVGDYEQYF.

The chain is built from TRBV28 and TRBJ2-3; 9 bases fit TRBD2. J gave up 1 base and V 5 bases, and 4 bases lay outside the gene matches. Germline V lookup: CDR1 MDHEN, CDR2 SYDVKM. This CDR3 has 15 residues. The CDR3 spells CASSPERGGTDTQYF. CDR3 bases: TGTGCCAGCAGTCCCGAGCGGGGGGGCACAGATACGCAGTATTTT.

The chain has TRBV2 and TRBJ1-1; TRBD1 matches 12 bases. Trimming took 6 bases from V and 4 from J; bases not matched to a gene: 18. This CDR3 is 19 amino acids long. Germline lookup yields CDR1 SNHLY and CDR2 FYNNEI. CDR3 residues: CASRPSPRDRGRLATEAFF. The DNA for the CDR3 is TGTGCCAGCAGACCCAGTCCCCGGGACAGGGGGCGTTTGGCCACTGAAGCTTTCTTT.

The chain recombines TRBV11-2 with TRBJ2-3; tentatively, D is TRBD1 or TRBD2 (6 bases each). There are 17 residues in the CDR3. The V end lost 3 bases, the J end lost 2 bases, and 18 bases lay between the germline ends. Looked up from germline, CDR1 is SGHAT and CDR2 is FQNNGV. CDR3 nucleotides: TGTGCCAGCAGCTTCCCGGGCACGGGGGCCACCACAGATACGCAGTATTTT. Translation: CASSFPGTGATTDTQYF.

This chain joins TRBV19 and TRBJ1-1; 7 nucleotides match TRBD1. Germline V gene data show CDR1 as LNHDA and CDR2 as SQIVND (reference sequence). Trimming removed 8 bases from V and 5 bases from J; junction bases left unmatched: 2. The CDR3 totals 11 residues. CDR3 coding DNA: TGTGCCAGTGGGACAGCTACTGAAGCTTTCTTT. Translation: CASGTATEAFF.

This chain connects TRBV4-1 to TRBJ1-5; D is unresolved. The CDR3 length is 17 residues. The V gene lost 0 bases and the J gene lost 2 bases, with 14 bases spanning the gap. Per the germline V gene, CDR1 is MGHRA and CDR2 is YSYEKL. This CDR3 reads CASSQDGNPRGNQPQHF. Written as DNA, the CDR3 is TGCGCCAGCAGCCAAGATGGAAACCCTCGCGGCAATCAGCCCCAGCATTTT.